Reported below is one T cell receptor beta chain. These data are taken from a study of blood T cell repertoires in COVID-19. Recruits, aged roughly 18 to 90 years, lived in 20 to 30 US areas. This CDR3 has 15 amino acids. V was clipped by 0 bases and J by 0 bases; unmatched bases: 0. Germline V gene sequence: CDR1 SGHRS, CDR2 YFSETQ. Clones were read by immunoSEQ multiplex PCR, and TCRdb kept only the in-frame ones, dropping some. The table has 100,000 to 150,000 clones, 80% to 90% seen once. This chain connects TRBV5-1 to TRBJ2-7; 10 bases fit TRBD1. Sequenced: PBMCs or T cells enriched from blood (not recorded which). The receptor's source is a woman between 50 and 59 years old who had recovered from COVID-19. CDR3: CASSLGQGASYEQYF. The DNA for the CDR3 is TGCGCCAGCAGCTTGGGACAGGGGGCCTCCTACGAGCAGTACTTC.